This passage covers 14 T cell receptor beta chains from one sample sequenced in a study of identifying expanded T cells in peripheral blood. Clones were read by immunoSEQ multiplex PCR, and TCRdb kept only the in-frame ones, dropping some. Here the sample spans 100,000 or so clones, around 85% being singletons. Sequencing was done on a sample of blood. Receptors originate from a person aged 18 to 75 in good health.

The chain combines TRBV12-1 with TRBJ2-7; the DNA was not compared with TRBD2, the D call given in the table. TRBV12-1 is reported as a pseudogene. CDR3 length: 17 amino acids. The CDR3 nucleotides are TGTGCCAGCAGCTTTCCTTCCGGGACTAGCGTCTCCTACGAGCAGTACTTC. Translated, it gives CASSFPSGTSVSYEQYF.

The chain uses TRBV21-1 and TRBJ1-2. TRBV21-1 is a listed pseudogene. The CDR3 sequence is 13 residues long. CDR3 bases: TGTGCCAGCAGCAAATACCTCATCCGTGGCTACACCTTC. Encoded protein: CASSKYLIRGYTF.

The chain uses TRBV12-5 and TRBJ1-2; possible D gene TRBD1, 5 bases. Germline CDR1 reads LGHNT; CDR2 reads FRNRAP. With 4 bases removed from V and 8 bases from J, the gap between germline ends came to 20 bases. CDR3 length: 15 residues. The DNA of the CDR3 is TGTGCTAGTGGTTCAGAGCTGGGGGGTTTACAGGGCTACACCTTC. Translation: CASGSELGGLQGYTF.

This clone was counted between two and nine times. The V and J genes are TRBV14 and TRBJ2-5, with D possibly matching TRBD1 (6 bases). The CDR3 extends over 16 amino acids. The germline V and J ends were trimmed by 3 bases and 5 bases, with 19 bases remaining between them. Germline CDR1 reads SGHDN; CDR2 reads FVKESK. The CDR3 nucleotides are TGTGCCAGCAGCCACAAGCGTGGGGGCCCAGGGGAGACCCAGTACTTC. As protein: CASSHKRGGPGETQYF.

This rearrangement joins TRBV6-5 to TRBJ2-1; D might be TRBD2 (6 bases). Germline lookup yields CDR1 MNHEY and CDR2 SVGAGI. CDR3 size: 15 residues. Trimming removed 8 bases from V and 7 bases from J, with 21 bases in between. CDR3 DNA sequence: TGTGCCAGCGGACTTTTCGGGGGTCCCCAAAATGAGCAGTTCTTC. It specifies CASGLFGGPQNEQFF.

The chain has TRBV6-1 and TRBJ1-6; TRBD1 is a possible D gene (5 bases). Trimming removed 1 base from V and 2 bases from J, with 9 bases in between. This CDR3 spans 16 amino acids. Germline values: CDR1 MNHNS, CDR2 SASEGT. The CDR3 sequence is CASSEGGATYNSPLHF. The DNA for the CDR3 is TGTGCCAGCAGTGAAGGTGGGGCTACCTATAATTCACCCCTCCACTTT.

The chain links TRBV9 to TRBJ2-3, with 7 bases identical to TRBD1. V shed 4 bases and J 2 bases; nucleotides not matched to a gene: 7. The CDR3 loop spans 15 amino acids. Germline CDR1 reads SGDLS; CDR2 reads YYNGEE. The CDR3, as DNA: TGTGCCAGCAGCCTAGGGACAGACCCCACAGATACGCAGTATTTT. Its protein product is CASSLGTDPTDTQYF.

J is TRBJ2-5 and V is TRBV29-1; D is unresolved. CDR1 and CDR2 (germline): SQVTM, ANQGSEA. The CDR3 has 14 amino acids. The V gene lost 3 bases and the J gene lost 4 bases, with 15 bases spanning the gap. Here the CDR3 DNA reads TGCAGCGTTGAGGATGCGTCAAACGGAGAGACCCAGTACTTC. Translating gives CSVEDASNGETQYF.

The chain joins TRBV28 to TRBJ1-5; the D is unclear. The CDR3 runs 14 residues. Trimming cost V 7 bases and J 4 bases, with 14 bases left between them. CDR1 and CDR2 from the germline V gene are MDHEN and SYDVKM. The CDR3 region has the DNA TGTGCCAGCACAGTATACGGCACTAATCAGCCCCAGCATTTT. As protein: CASTVYGTNQPQHF.

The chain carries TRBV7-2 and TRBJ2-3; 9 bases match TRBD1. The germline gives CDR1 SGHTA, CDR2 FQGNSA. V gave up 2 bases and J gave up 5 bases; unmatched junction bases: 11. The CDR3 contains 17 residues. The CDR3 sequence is CASSLPFGQGFGDTQYF. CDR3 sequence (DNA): TGTGCCAGCAGCTTACCATTTGGACAGGGGTTTGGAGATACGCAGTATTTT.

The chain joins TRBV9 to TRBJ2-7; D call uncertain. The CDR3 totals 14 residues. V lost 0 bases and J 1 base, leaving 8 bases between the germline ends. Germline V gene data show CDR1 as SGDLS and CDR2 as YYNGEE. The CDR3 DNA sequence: TGTGCCAGCAGCGTAGGGGTAGGGTCCTACGAGCAGTACTTC. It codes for CASSVGVGSYEQYF.

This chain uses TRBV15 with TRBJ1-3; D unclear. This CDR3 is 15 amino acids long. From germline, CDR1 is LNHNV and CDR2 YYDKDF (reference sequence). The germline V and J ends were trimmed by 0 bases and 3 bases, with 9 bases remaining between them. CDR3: CATSRDPRFGNTIYF. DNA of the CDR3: TGTGCCACCAGCAGAGACCCCCGGTTTGGAAACACCATATATTTT.

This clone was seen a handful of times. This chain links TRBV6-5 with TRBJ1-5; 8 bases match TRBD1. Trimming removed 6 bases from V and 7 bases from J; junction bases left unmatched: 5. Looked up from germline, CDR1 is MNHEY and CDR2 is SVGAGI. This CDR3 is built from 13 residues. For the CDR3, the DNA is TGTGCCAGCAGCTTGACAGGGGACCAGCCCCAGCATTTT. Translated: CASSLTGDQPQHF.

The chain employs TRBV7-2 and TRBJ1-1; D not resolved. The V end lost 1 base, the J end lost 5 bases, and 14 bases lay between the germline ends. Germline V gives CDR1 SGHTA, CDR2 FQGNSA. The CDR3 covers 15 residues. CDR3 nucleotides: TGTGCCAGCAGCTTAGGGTCGCGTAGCCGGACTGAAGCTTTCTTT. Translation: CASSLGSRSRTEAFF.